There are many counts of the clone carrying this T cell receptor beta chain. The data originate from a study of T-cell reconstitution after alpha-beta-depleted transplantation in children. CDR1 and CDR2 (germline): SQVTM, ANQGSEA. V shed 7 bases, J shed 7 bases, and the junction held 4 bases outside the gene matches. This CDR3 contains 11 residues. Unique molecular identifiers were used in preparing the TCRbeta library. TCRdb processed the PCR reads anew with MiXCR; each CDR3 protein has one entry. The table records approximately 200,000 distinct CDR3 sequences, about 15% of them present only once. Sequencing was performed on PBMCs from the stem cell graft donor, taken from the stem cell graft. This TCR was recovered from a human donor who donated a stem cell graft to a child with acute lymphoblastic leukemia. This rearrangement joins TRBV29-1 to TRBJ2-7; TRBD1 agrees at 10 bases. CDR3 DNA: TGCAGCGCCGGACAGGGGGAGGAGCAGTACTTC. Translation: CSAGQGEEQYF.